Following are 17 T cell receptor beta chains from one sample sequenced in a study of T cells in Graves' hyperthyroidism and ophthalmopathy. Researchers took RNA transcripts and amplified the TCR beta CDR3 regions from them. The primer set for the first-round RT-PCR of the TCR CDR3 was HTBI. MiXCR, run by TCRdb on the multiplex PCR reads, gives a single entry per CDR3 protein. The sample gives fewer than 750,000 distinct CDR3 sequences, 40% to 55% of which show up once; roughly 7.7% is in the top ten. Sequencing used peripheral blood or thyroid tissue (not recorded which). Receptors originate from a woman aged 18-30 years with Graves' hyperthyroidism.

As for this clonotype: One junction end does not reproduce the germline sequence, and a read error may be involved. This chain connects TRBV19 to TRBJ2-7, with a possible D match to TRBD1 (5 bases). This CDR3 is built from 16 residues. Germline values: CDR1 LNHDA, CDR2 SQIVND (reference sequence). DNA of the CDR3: TGTGCCAGTAGTATAGAATTGACAGACGTAGGCTACGAGCAGTGCTTC. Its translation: CASSIELTDVGYEQCF. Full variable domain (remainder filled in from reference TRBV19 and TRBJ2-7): DGGITQSPKYLFRKEGQNVTLSCEQNLNHDAMYWYRQDPGQGLRLIYYSQIVNDFQKGDIAEGYSVSREKKESFPLTVTSAQKNPTAFYLCASSIELTDVGYEQCFGPGTRLTVT.

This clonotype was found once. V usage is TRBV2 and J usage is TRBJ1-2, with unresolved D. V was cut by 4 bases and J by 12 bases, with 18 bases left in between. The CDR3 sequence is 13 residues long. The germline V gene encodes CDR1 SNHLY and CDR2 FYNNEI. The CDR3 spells CASSGFPGSGNTF. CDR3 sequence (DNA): TGTGCCAGCAGTGGGTTCCCAGGCTCTGGAAACACCTTC. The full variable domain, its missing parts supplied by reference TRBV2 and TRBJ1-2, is EPEVTQTPSHQVTQMGQEVILRCVPISNHLYFYWYRQILGQKVEFLVSFYNNEISEKSEIFDDQFSVERPDGSNFTLKIRSTKLEDSAMYFCASSGFPGSGNTFGSGTRLTVV.

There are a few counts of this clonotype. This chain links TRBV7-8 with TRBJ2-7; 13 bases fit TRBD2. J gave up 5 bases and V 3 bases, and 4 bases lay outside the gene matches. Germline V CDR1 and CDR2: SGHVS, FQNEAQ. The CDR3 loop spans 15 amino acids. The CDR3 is CASSFRGTSGNEQYF. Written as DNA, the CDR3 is TGTGCCAGCAGCTTTCGCGGGACTAGCGGGAACGAGCAGTACTTC.

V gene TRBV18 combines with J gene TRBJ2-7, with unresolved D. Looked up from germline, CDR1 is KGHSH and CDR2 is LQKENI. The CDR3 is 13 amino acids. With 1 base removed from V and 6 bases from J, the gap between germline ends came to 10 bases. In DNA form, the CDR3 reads TGTGCCAGCTCACCACAGGGATGGGGCGAGCAGTACTTC. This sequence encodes CASSPQGWGEQYF.

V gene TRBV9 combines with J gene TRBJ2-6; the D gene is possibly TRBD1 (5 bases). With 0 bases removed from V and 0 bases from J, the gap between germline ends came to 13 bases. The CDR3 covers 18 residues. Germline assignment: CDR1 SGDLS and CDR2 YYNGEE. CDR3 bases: TGTGCCAGCAGCGTAGGGCGACAGCGATTCTCTGGGGCCAACGTCCTGACTTTC. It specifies CASSVGRQRFSGANVLTF.

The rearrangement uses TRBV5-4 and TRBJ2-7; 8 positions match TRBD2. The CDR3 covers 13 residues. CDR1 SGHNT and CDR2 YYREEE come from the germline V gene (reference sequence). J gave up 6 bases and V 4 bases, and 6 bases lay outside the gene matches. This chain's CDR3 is CASSRTSSGEQYF. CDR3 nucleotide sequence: TGTGCCAGCAGCCGGACTAGCTCTGGCGAGCAGTACTTC.

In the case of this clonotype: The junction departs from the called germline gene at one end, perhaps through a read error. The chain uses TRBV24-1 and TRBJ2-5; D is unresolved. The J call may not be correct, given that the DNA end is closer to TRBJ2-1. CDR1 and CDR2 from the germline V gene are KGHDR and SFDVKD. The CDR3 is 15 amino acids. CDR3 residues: CATSARGSSYNKQFF. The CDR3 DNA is TGTGCCACCAGTGCCCGCGGAAGCTCCTACAATAAGCAGTTCTTC.

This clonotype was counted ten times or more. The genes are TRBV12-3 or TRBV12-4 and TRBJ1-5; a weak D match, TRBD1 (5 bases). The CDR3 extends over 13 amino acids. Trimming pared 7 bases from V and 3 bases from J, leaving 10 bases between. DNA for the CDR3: TGTGCCAGCATGGGACTTTTCAATCAGCCCCAGCATTTT. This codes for CASMGLFNQPQHF.

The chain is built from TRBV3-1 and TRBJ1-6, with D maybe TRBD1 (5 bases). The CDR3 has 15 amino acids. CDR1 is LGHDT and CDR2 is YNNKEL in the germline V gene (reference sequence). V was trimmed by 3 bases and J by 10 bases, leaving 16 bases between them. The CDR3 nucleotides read TGTGCCAGCAGCCAGCAGAGGTCGGGGGGATCACCCCTCCACTTT. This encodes CASSQQRSGGSPLHF.

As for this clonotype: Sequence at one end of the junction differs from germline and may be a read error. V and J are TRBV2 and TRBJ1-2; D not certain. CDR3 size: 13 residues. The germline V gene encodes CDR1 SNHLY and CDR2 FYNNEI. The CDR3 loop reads CAISDSGDRGYTF. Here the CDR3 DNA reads TGTGCCATCAGTGATTCTGGGGATCGCGGCTACACCTTC.

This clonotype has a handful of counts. DNA for the CDR3: TGTGCCAGCAGTTACTCGAAAAGGGTCGCCGGGGAGCTGTTTTTT. Its translation is CASSYSKRVAGELFF. The rearrangement joins TRBV6-5 to TRBJ2-2; D unresolved. There are 15 residues in the CDR3. Trimming stripped 0 bases from V and 6 bases from J, with 11 bases between. The V gene's germline CDR1 is MNHEY and CDR2 SVGAGI.

This CDR3 reads CASSYRGGRIGELFF. For the CDR3, the DNA is TGTGCCAGCAGTTACCGGGGGGGGCGTATCGGGGAGCTGTTTTTT. The chain recombines TRBV6-6 with TRBJ2-2; the match to TRBD2 covers 8 bases. The junction had 6 bases not matched to a gene; V was cut back by 2 bases and J by 7 bases. This CDR3 is built from 15 residues. CDR1 is MNHNY and CDR2 is SVGAGI in the germline V gene (reference sequence).

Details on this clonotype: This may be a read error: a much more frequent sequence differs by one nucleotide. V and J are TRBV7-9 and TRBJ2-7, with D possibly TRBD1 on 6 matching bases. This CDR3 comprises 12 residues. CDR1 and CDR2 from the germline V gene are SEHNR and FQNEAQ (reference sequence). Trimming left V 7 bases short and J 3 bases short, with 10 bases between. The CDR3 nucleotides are TGTGCCAGCAACAAGACAGGCTACGAGCAGTACTTC. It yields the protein CASNKTGYEQYF.

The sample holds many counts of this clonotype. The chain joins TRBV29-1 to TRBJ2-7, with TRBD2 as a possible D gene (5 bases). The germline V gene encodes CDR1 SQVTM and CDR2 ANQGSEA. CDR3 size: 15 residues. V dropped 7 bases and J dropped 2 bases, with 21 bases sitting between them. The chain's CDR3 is CSATLVGRGTYEQYF. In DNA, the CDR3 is TGCAGCGCTACCTTGGTGGGAAGAGGGACCTACGAGCAGTACTTC.

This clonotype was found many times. CDR3 in amino acids: CASSSDRGLYGYTF. CDR3 in DNA: TGTGCCAGCAGCTCGGACAGGGGTTTATATGGCTACACCTTC. V is TRBV5-8 and J is TRBJ1-2, with 9 bases that match TRBD1. Trimming removed 3 bases from V and 5 bases from J; junction bases left unmatched: 5. There are 14 residues in the CDR3. Germline loops: CDR1 SGHTS, CDR2 YDEGEE. Looking up the rest from reference TRBV5-8 and TRBJ1-2 gives the full variable domain: EAGVTQSPTHLIKTRGQQATLRCSPISGHTSVYWYQQALGLGLQFLLWYDEGEERNRGNFPPRFSGRQFPNYSSELNVNALELEDSALYLCASSSDRGLYGYTFGSGTRLTVV.

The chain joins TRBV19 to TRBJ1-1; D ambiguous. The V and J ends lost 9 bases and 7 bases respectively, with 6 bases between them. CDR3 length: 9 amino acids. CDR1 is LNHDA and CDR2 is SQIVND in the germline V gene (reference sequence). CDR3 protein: CASGGEAFF. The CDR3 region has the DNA TGTGCCAGCGGCGGTGAAGCTTTCTTT.

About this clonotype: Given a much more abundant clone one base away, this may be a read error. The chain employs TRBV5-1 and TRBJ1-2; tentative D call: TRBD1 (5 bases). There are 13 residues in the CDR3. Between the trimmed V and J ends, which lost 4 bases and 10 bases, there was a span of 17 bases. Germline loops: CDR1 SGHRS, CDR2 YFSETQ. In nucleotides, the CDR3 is TGCGCCAGCAGCACAAGACAGCTGGATGACTACACCTTC. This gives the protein CASSTRQLDDYTF.